This is a list of T cell receptor beta chains from one sample in a study of blood T cell repertoires in COVID-19. Clones were sequenced by immunoSEQ multiplex PCR, and TCRdb holds only the in-frame ones, with some missing. Of hundreds of thousands of clones detected, roughly 89% appear once; the ten largest clones hold 3.5% to 4.5%. Source material: PBMCs or T cells enriched from blood (not recorded which). These receptors all stem from a woman under 30 with acute COVID-19. CDR3s include the opening cysteine and the closing phenylalanine or tryptophan. D genes are given only for firm matches. Size values are once, few and many counts, or a class for expanded clones, and some rows have none.

TRBV7-2	TRBJ1-2	-	-	CASSPGQLSNYGYTF	TGTGCCAGCAGCCCTGGACAGCTCTCTAACTATGGCTACACCTTC
TRBV28	TRBJ2-7	-	-	CASSLRQSYEQYF	TGTGCCAGCAGTTTAAGACAGTCCTACGAGCAGTACTTC
TRBV7-8	TRBJ2-5	-	-	CASSPAPTAWAQETQYF	TGTGCCAGCAGCCCAGCCCCGACAGCGTGGGCCCAAGAGACCCAGTACTTC
TRBV19	TRBJ2-7	TRBD1	-	CASSGQGALSEQYF	TGTGCCAGTAGTGGCCAGGGGGCGCTTTCCGAGCAGTACTTC
TRBV24-1	TRBJ1-1	-	-	CATSDSQGLTEAFF	TGTGCCACCAGTGACTCACAGGGCCTCACTGAAGCTTTCTTT
TRBV28	TRBJ1-1	-	-	CASTISQGNTEAFF	TGTGCCAGCACCATATCACAGGGGAACACTGAAGCTTTCTTT
TRBV6-5	TRBJ1-1	-	-	CASYLGTEAFF	TGTGCCAGTTACCTCGGGACTGAAGCTTTCTTT
TRBV15	TRBJ1-6	TRBD1	-	CATSRDRPGGRSYNSPLHF	TGTGCCACCAGCAGAGATCGGCCAGGGGGCCGCTCCTATAATTCACCCCTCCACTTT
TRBV6-1	TRBJ1-5	TRBD1	-	CASSERGQGAGQPQHF	TGTGCCAGCAGTGAAAGGGGGCAGGGGGCAGGTCAGCCCCAGCATTTT
TRBV9	TRBJ2-1	-	-	CASSVGEQEGPNEQFF	TGTGCCAGCAGCGTAGGGGAACAGGAGGGGCCCAATGAGCAGTTCTTC
TRBV13	TRBJ1-1	TRBD1	-	CASSLGTGGNTEAFF	TGTGCCAGCAGCTTAGGCACAGGGGGAAACACTGAAGCTTTCTTT
TRBV19	TRBJ1-6	-	-	CASSIAEGRNSPLHF	TGTGCCAGTAGTATAGCGGAGGGAAGGAATTCACCCCTCCACTTT
TRBV28	TRBJ1-4	TRBD1	few	CATFPGQIMKSLFF	TGTGCCACCTTCCCGGGACAGATAATGAAAAGTCTGTTTTTT
TRBV11-3	TRBJ2-2	-	-	CASSPNTGELFF	TGTGCCAGCAGCCCAAACACCGGGGAGCTGTTTTTT
TRBV27	TRBJ2-6	-	-	CASSLTGSGANVLTF	TGTGCCAGCAGTCTGACAGGCTCTGGGGCCAACGTCCTGACTTTC
TRBV28	TRBJ2-6	-	-	CASSPPKGVSGANVLTF	TGTGCCAGCAGTCCACCCAAGGGAGTCTCTGGGGCCAACGTCCTGACTTTC
TRBV3-1/TRBV3-2	TRBJ2-3	TRBD2	-	CASSQAPGGSTQYF	TGTGCCAGCAGCCAAGCCCCGGGAGGTTCTACGCAGTATTTT
TRBV9	TRBJ1-1	TRBD1	-	CASSADRSEAFF	TGTGCCAGCAGCGCGGACAGGTCTGAAGCTTTCTTT
TRBV28	TRBJ1-2	TRBD1	-	CASSRPTGNGYTF	TGTGCCAGCAGTCGCCCGACAGGGAATGGCTACACCTTC